Listed below are T cell receptor beta chains from one sample, sequenced in a study of T cells in Graves' hyperthyroidism and ophthalmopathy. TCRdb fed the multiplex PCR reads into MiXCR, producing one record per CDR3 protein. Here the sample spans about 760,000 distinct CDR3 sequences, roughly 32% being singletons. Sequences were obtained from blood. Source of these receptors: a woman aged 40 to 50 with Graves' hyperthyroidism. The CDR3 runs from the conserved cysteine through the conserved F or W. The order of the fields is CDR3 protein, CDR3 DNA, clone size, J gene, V gene, D gene. A D gene is named only where the DNA matches it firmly. Clone size is stated in some rows and not others, as once, few, many or a class when expanded.

cdr3_aa: CASRPTSGVLGGELFF; cdr3_nt: TGTGCCAGCAGGCCAACTAGCGGGGTCCTTGGCGGGGAGCTGTTTTTT; clone_size: many; j_call: TRBJ2-2; v_call: TRBV2; d_call: TRBD2
cdr3_aa: CASVRSTGANTEAFF; cdr3_nt: TGTGCCAGCGTGCGATCAACAGGGGCTAACACTGAAGCTTTCTTT; clone_size: many; j_call: TRBJ1-1; v_call: TRBV7-2; d_call: TRBD1
cdr3_aa: CASSERQSNQPQHF; cdr3_nt: TGTGCCAGCAGTGAGCGGCAGAGCAATCAGCCCCAGCATTTT; clone_size: .; j_call: TRBJ1-5; v_call: TRBV2; d_call: .
cdr3_aa: CASSQSPGLAEANTGDLFF; cdr3_nt: TGCGCCAGCAGCCAATCTCCGGGACTAGCTGAAGCGAACACCGGGGATCTGTTTTTT; clone_size: .; j_call: TRBJ2-2; v_call: TRBV5-8; d_call: TRBD2
cdr3_aa: CASSLSLGNSNQPQHF; cdr3_nt: TGTGCCAGCAGCTTATCTCTGGGGAATAGCAATCAGCCCCAGCATTTT; clone_size: .; j_call: TRBJ1-5; v_call: TRBV7-9; d_call: .
cdr3_aa: CSASDGDYEQYF; cdr3_nt: TGCAGTGCTTCGGACGGTGATTACGAGCAGTACTTC; clone_size: few; j_call: TRBJ2-7; v_call: TRBV20-1; d_call: .
cdr3_aa: CSARGKRGKDEQYF; cdr3_nt: TGCAGTGCTAGAGGCAAGCGGGGGAAGGACGAGCAGTACTTC; clone_size: many; j_call: TRBJ2-7; v_call: TRBV20-1; d_call: TRBD2
cdr3_aa: CSARETGNTEAFF; cdr3_nt: TGCAGTGCTCGTGAGACAGGAAACACTGAAGCTTTCTTT; clone_size: few; j_call: TRBJ1-1; v_call: TRBV20-1; d_call: .
cdr3_aa: CASSSGGQYF; cdr3_nt: TGTGCCAGCAGCTCGGGGGGACAGTACTTC; clone_size: .; j_call: TRBJ2-5; v_call: TRBV5-5; d_call: TRBD2
cdr3_aa: CASTEQGARSGYTF; cdr3_nt: TGTGCCAGCACCGAACAGGGGGCGAGGTCTGGCTACACCTTC; clone_size: many; j_call: TRBJ1-2; v_call: TRBV2; d_call: TRBD1
cdr3_aa: CASSYTGVNVLTF; cdr3_nt: TGTGCCAGCAGTTACACAGGGGTCAACGTCCTGACTTTC; clone_size: .; j_call: TRBJ2-6; v_call: TRBV6-5; d_call: TRBD1
cdr3_aa: CATQGGTEAFF; cdr3_nt: TGTGCCACACAGGGTGGGACTGAAGCTTTCTTT; clone_size: many; j_call: TRBJ1-1; v_call: TRBV19; d_call: .
cdr3_aa: CSAGRRPHYEQYF; cdr3_nt: TGCAGTGCCGGACGGAGACCTCACTACGAGCAGTACTTC; clone_size: .; j_call: TRBJ2-7; v_call: TRBV20-1; d_call: .
cdr3_aa: CAISEGQGLNTEAFF; cdr3_nt: TGTGCCATCAGTGAGGGACAGGGCTTGAACACTGAAGCTTTCTTT; clone_size: many; j_call: TRBJ1-1; v_call: TRBV10-3; d_call: TRBD1
cdr3_aa: CASRAGQFMNTEAFF; cdr3_nt: TGTGCCAGCAGAGCGGGACAGTTCATGAACACTGAAGCTTTCTTT; clone_size: .; j_call: TRBJ1-1; v_call: TRBV6-6; d_call: TRBD1